Below are 13 T cell receptor beta chains sequenced from a single sample in a study of blood T cell repertoires in COVID-19. Measured with immunoSEQ multiplex PCR; TCRdb has only the in-frame clones, and not every one. This table has 300,000 to 400,000 clones, around 86% appearing once. The specimen sequenced was PBMCs or T cells enriched from blood (not recorded which). The source is a woman in her forties with acute COVID-19.

The V gene is TRBV3-1 (or the pseudogene TRBV3-2), the J gene TRBJ1-1, with 7 bases lining up with TRBD1. CDR1 and CDR2 (germline): LGHDT, YNNKEL (reference sequence). Trimming removed 3 bases from V and 0 bases from J; junction bases left unmatched: 7. CDR3 length equals 16 residues. The CDR3 spells CASSHRGLLMNTEAFF. CDR3 coding DNA: TGTGCCAGCAGCCACAGGGGGTTATTGATGAACACTGAAGCTTTCTTT.

V is TRBV7-9 and J is TRBJ2-2; 7 bases align to TRBD2. Per the germline V gene, CDR1 is SEHNR and CDR2 is FQNEAQ (reference sequence). The CDR3 length is 18 residues. V was clipped by 4 bases and J by 5 bases; unmatched bases: 16. DNA for the CDR3: TGTGCCAGCAGCTATGGGACTACGAAGCACCTGGGGACCGGGGAGCTGTTTTTT. It encodes CASSYGTTKHLGTGELFF.

This rearrangement joins TRBV28 to TRBJ2-1; 8 nucleotides align to TRBD2. Germline loops: CDR1 MDHEN, CDR2 SYDVKM. The length of the CDR3 is 13 residues. Trimming cost V 5 bases and J 7 bases; bases outside gene matches: 4. CDR3 DNA: TGTGCCAGCAGTCCTAGCGGGTTGAATGAGCAGTTCTTC. Translated: CASSPSGLNEQFF.

This chain joins TRBV5-1 and TRBJ2-7, with 8 positions matching TRBD1. V was clipped by 0 bases and J by 5 bases; unmatched bases: 10. The CDR3 is 16 amino acids. Per the germline V gene, CDR1 is SGHRS and CDR2 is YFSETQ. CDR3 coding DNA: TGCGCCAGCAGCTTGGGAAGTACGACAGGGGCGGACGAGCAGTACTTC. Its protein is CASSLGSTTGADEQYF.

The rearrangement joins TRBV28 to TRBJ2-7, with 10 bases matching TRBD2. From germline, CDR1 is MDHEN and CDR2 SYDVKM. The CDR3 is 16 residues long. The V segment lost 2 bases and the J segment 3 bases; nucleotides outside the gene matches: 7. The CDR3 here is CASSLELAGISYEQYF. The CDR3 coding sequence is TGTGCCAGCAGTTTAGAACTAGCGGGGATAAGCTACGAGCAGTACTTC.

The V and J genes are TRBV7-2 and TRBJ1-1, with D perhaps matching TRBD1 (6 bases). The CDR3 has 16 residues. Between the trimmed V and J ends, which lost 5 bases and 0 bases, there was a span of 16 bases. The germline V gene has CDR1 SGHTA and CDR2 FQGNSA. The CDR3 DNA is TGTGCCAGCAGCCCGACGACAGGAGCCATGAACACTGAAGCTTTCTTT. Translating gives CASSPTTGAMNTEAFF.

The chain recombines TRBV20-1 with TRBJ2-5; D uncertain. CDR3 length: 11 amino acids. Trimming left V 1 base short and J 2 bases short, with 2 bases between. Germline V gene lookup returns CDR1 DFQATT and CDR2 SNEGSKA (reference sequence). Written as DNA, the CDR3 is TGCAGTGCTAGAGTACAAGAGACCCAGTACTTC. It translates to CSARVQETQYF.

The CDR3 loop is CASSVAPFAGAATDTQYF. The CDR3 DNA follows: TGTGCCAGCAGCGTAGCCCCCTTTGCGGGGGCCGCTACAGATACGCAGTATTTT. This rearrangement joins TRBV9 to TRBJ2-3, with D perhaps matching TRBD2 (7 bases). CDR3 length: 18 residues. Germline V gives CDR1 SGDLS, CDR2 YYNGEE. The germline V and J ends were trimmed by 0 bases and 3 bases, with 20 bases remaining between them. Variable domain in full (rest from reference TRBV9 and TRBJ2-3): DSGVTQTPKHLITATGQRVTLRCSPRSGDLSVYWYQQSLDQGLQFLIQYYNGEERAKGNILERFSAQQFPDLHSELNLSSLELGDSALYFCASSVAPFAGAATDTQYFGPGTRLTVL.

The genes are TRBV6-2 or TRBV6-3 and TRBJ2-7; tentative D call: TRBD1 (6 bases). This CDR3 is built from 17 residues. CDR1 and CDR2 from the germline V gene are MNHEY and SVGEGT. V was cut by 0 bases and J by 0 bases, with 15 bases left in between. The CDR3 nucleotides are TGTGCCAGCAGTTACTCCGATCCGACAGGTAGCTCCTACGAGCAGTACTTC. This gives the protein CASSYSDPTGSSYEQYF.

In its sample, this clone was seen once. The V call is TRBV5-4, the J call TRBJ1-4; the match to TRBD1 covers 7 bases. The CDR3 loop spans 14 amino acids. CDR1 is SGHNT and CDR2 is YYREEE in the germline V gene (reference sequence). With V trimmed by 4 bases and J by 7 bases, 7 bases remained unmatched. The CDR3 sequence is CASSPTGSTEKLFF. CDR3 sequence (DNA): TGTGCCAGCAGCCCGACAGGGTCCACTGAAAAACTGTTTTTT.

The gene calls are TRBV3-1 (or the pseudogene TRBV3-2) and TRBJ1-2; 9 bases align to TRBD1. This CDR3 region has 15 residues. The germline V gene encodes CDR1 LGHDT and CDR2 YNNKEL (reference sequence). V lost 4 bases, J lost 10 bases, and 13 bases stayed unmatched. This CDR3 is CASSPTLRDRVFYTF. In nucleotides, the CDR3 is TGTGCCAGCAGCCCCACGCTCCGGGACAGGGTCTTCTACACCTTC.

The rearrangement joins TRBV6-6 to TRBJ2-3; 9 positions agree with TRBD2. This CDR3 is 15 amino acids long. V lost 2 bases to trimming and J lost 6 bases; unmatched junction nucleotides: 6. Germline loops: CDR1 MNHNY, CDR2 SVGAGI (reference sequence). This chain's CDR3 is CASSYPLGLADTQYF. CDR3 nucleotide sequence: TGTGCCAGCAGTTACCCTTTAGGACTAGCGGATACGCAGTATTTT.

V is TRBV5-1 and J is TRBJ2-5; TRBD1 agrees at 9 bases. V dropped 3 bases and J dropped 5; count of bases not matched to a gene: 5. Germline lookup yields CDR1 SGHRS and CDR2 YFSETQ. This CDR3 has 14 residues. CDR3 nucleotide sequence: TGCGCCAGCAGCTCCACAGGGGGCATGGAGACCCAGTACTTC. This gives the protein CASSSTGGMETQYF. Drawing the rest from reference TRBV5-1 and TRBJ2-5, the complete variable domain is KAGVTQTPRYLIKTRGQQVTLSCSPISGHRSVSWYQQTPGQGLQFLFEYFSETQRNKGNFPGRFSGRQFSNSRSEMNVSTLELGDSALYLCASSSTGGMETQYFGPGTRLLVL.